This record concerns one T cell receptor beta chain sequence. Its antigen is currently unknown. From germline, CDR1 is SQVTM and CDR2 ANQGSEA. CDR3 length: 15 residues. UMI-labeled 5' RACE yielded the TCR beta libraries. Using the 5' RACE reads, TCRdb records one entry per CDR3 protein without DNA. The table gives about 10,000 distinct CDR3 sequences; the top ten clones make up about 20% of it. This sample was included in a study of human CD8 memory T cell subsets. General observations from the study: High, similar diversity marked stem-like memory and precursor exhausted T cells but not effector memory cells.

This chain joins TRBV29-1 and TRBJ2-5. The TCR sequence derives from a human donor in good health. Sequences were obtained from CD8+ stem-like memory T cells (TSCM and TCM) sorted from PBMCs. Subset given: stem-like memory CD8 T cells (TSTEM), CCR7+ PD-1- TIGIT-. The CDR3 here is CSVEDPGDQQETQYF.